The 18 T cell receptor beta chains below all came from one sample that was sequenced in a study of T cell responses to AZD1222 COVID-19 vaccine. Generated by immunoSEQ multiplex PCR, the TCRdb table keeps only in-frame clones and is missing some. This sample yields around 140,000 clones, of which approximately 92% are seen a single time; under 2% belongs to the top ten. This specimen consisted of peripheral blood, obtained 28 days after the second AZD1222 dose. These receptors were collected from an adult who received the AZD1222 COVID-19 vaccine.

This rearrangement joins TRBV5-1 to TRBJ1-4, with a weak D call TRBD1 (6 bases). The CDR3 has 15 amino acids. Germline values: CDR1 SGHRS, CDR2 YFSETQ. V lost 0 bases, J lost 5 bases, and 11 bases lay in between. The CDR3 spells CASSLVSGENEKLFF. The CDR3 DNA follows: TGCGCCAGCAGCTTGGTGTCAGGGGAGAATGAAAAACTGTTTTTT.

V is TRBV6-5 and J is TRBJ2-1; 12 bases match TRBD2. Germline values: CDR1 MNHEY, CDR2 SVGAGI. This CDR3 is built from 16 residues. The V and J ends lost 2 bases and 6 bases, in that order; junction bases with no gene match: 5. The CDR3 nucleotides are TGTGCCAGCAGTTACGCGGGACTAGCGGGTATCAATGAGCAGTTCTTC. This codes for CASSYAGLAGINEQFF.

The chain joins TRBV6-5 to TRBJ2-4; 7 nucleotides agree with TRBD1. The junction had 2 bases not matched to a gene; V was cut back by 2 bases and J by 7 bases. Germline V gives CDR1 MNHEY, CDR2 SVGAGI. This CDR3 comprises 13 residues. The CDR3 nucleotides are TGTGCCAGCAGTTACCGCAGGGGGAACATTCAGTACTTC. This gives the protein CASSYRRGNIQYF.

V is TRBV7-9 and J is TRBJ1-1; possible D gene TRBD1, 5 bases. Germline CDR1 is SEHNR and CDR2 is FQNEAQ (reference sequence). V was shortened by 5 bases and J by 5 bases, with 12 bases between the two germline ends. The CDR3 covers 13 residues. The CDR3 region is CASSTGGGTEAFF. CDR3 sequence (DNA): TGTGCCAGCAGCACTGGGGGAGGGACTGAAGCTTTCTTT.

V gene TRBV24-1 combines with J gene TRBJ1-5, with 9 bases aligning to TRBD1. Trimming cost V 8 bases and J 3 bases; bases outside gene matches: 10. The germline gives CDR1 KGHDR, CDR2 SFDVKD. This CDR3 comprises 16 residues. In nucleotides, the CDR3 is TGTGCCACCAAGTCGGCCGGGACAGGGATCAATCAGCCCCAGCATTTT. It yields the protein CATKSAGTGINQPQHF.

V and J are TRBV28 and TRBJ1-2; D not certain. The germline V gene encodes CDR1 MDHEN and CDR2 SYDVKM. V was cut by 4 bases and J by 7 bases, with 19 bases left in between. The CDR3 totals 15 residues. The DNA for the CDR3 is TGTGCCAGCAGTTCGTTTGGGGAAAGCTCTTCTGGCTACACCTTC. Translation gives CASSSFGESSSGYTF.

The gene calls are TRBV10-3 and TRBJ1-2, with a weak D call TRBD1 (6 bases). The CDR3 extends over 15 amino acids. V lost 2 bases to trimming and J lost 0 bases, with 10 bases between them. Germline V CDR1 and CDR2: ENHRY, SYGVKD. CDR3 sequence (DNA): TGTGCCATCAGTGAGGGGGGCCTCACTAACTATGGCTACACCTTC. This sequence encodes CAISEGGLTNYGYTF.

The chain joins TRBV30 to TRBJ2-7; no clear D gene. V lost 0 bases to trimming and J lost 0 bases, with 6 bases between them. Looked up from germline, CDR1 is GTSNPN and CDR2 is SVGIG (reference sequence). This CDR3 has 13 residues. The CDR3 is CAWSVDNSYEQYF. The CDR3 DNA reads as TGTGCCTGGAGTGTAGACAACTCCTACGAGCAGTACTTC.

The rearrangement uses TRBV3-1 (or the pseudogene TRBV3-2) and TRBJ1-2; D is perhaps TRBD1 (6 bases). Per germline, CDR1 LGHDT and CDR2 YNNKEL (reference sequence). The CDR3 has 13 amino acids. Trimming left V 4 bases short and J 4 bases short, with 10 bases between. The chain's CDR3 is CASSLNRAYGYTF. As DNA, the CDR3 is TGTGCCAGCAGCCTCAACAGGGCCTATGGCTACACCTTC.

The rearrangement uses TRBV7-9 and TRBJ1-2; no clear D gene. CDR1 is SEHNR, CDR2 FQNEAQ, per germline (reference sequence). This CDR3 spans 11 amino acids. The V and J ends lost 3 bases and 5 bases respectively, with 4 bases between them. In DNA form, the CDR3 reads TGTGCCAGCAGCTTTTCATATGGCTACACCTTC. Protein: CASSFSYGYTF.

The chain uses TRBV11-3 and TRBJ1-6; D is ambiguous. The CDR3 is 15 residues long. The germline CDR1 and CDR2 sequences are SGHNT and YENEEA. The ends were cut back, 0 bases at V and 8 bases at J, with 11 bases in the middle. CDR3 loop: CASSLDPDGDSPLHF. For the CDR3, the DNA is TGTGCCAGCAGCTTAGACCCGGACGGGGATTCACCCCTCCACTTT.

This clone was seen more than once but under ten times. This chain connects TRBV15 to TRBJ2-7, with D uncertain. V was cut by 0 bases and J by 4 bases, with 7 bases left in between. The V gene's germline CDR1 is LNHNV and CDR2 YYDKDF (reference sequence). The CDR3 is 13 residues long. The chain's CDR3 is CATSRDQGYEQYF. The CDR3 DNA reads TGTGCCACCAGCAGAGATCAAGGATACGAGCAGTACTTC.

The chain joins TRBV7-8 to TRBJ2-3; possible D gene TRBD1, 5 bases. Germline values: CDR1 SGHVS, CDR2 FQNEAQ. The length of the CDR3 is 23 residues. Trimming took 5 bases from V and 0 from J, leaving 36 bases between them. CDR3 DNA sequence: TGTGCCAGCAGCCCACGAGACGATGGCAGGACACTAAAAGCAAAAAAAAGCACAGATACGCAGTATTTT. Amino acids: CASSPRDDGRTLKAKKSTDTQYF. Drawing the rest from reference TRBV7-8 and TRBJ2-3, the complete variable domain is GAGVSQSPRYKVAKRGQDVALRCDPISGHVSLFWYQQALGQGPEFLTYFQNEAQLDKSGLPSDRFFAERPEGSVSTLKIQRTQQEDSAVYLCASSPRDDGRTLKAKKSTDTQYFGPGTRLTVL.

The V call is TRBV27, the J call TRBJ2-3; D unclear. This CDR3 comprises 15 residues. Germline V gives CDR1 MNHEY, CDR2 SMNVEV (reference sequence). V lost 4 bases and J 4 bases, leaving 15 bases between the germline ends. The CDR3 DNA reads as TGTGCCAGCAGTTCCGGCCCCTTTAACGCAGATACGCAGTATTTT. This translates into CASSSGPFNADTQYF.

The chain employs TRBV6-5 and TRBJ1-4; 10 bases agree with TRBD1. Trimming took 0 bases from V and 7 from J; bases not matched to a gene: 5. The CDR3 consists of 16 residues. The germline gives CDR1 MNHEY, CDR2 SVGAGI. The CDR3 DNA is TGTGCCAGCAGTTACTCGAGGGGACAGGGGAGTGAAAAACTGTTTTTT. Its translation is CASSYSRGQGSEKLFF.

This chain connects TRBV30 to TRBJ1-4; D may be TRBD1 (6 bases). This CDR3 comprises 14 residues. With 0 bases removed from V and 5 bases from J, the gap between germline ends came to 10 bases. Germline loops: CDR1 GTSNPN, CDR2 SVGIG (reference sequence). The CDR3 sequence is CAWSVEQGNEKLFF. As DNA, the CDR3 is TGTGCCTGGAGTGTTGAACAGGGAAATGAAAAACTGTTTTTT.

CDR3 region: CASSQEEWGELFF. Here the CDR3 DNA reads TGCGCCAGCAGCCAAGAAGAGTGGGGGGAGCTGTTTTTT. This sequence joins TRBV4-3 and TRBJ2-2, with D unclear. CDR3 length: 13 amino acids. Germline V lookup: CDR1 LGHNA, CDR2 YSLEER. V lost 0 bases, J lost 8 bases, and 7 bases lay in between.

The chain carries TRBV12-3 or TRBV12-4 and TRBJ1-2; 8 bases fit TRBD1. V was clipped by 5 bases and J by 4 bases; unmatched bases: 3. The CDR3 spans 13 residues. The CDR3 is CASSRTGIYGYTF. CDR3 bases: TGTGCCAGCAGTCGGACAGGGATCTATGGCTACACCTTC.